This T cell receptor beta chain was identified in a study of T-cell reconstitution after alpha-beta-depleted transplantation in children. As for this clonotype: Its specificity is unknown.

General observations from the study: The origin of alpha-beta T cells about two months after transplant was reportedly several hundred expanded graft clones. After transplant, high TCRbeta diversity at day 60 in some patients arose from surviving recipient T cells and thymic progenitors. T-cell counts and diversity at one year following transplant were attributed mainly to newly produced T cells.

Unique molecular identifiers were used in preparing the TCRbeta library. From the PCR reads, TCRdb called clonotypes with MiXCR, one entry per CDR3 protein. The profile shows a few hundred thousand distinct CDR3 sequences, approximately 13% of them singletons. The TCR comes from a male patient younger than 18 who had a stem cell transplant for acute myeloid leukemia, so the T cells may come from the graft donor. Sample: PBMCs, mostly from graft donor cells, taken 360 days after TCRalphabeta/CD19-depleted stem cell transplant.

CDR3: CSASVVPTYEQYF. Written as DNA, the CDR3 is TGCAGTGCTAGTGTCGTGCCCACCTACGAGCAGTACTTC. The chain combines TRBV20-1 with TRBJ2-7; no clear D. Trimming cost V 3 bases and J 2 bases, with 11 bases left between them. Germline V gives CDR1 DFQATT, CDR2 SNEGSKA (reference sequence). The CDR3 has 13 amino acids.